The TCR beta chain described here comes from a study of patients and donors after allogeneic stem cell transplantation. This clonotype was seen a single time. V trimming: 5 bases; J trimming: 6 bases; junction bases outside the gene matches: 6. The CDR3 runs to 15 residues. CDR1 is SNHLY and CDR2 is FYNNEI in the germline V gene. TCRdb passed the RT-PCR reads through MiXCR, listing each CDR3 protein once. The top ten hold around 3% of the sample, which has approximately 160,000 distinct CDR3 sequences, about 30% seen once. The sample comprised blood, either unsorted or a sorted T cell fraction (not recorded which). The chain couples TRBV2 to TRBJ2-7, with 14 bases matching TRBD2. This TCR was sampled from a human donor who was either an allogeneic HSCT recipient or a stem cell or donor lymphocyte infusion donor (not recorded which). It is not recorded whose cells these are; they may come from a transplant donor. The CDR3 spells CASSRTSGRIGEQYF. CDR3 DNA: TGTGCCAGCAGTCGGACTAGCGGGAGGATCGGCGAGCAGTACTTC.